One and the same sample provided the 26 T cell receptor beta chains below, sequenced in a study of response to subunit inactivated influenza vaccine. TCRdb reprocessed the RT-PCR reads with MiXCR, giving one entry per CDR3 protein. Of 500,000 to 600,000 distinct CDR3 sequences listed, 12% are singletons. Here the sequenced sample was PBMCs from blood, taken on the day of vaccination. The source is a man between 45 and 60 years old who received an inactivated influenza vaccine.

The chain is built from TRBV3-1 and TRBJ1-6; 7 bases match TRBD1. Per the germline V gene, CDR1 is LGHDT and CDR2 is YNNKEL (reference sequence). V lost 5 bases and J lost 13; bases outside the gene matches: 14. This CDR3 is built from 15 residues. In DNA, the CDR3 is TGTGCCAGCAGCGCGTACCGGGACAGTTCCTCTCCCCTCCACTTT. Translation: CASSAYRDSSSPLHF.

There are many counts of this clonotype. J is TRBJ2-3 and V is TRBV29-1; TRBD2 matches 9 bases. Per germline, CDR1 SQVTM and CDR2 ANQGSEA. The CDR3 has 14 amino acids. Trimming removed 4 bases from V and 3 bases from J; junction bases left unmatched: 5. CDR3 region: CSVVISGSTDTQYF. CDR3 DNA sequence: TGCAGCGTTGTGATTAGCGGGAGTACAGATACGCAGTATTTT.

The V gene is TRBV28, the J gene TRBJ2-1; D gene unclear. Germline V gene sequence: CDR1 MDHEN, CDR2 SYDVKM. The CDR3 contains 12 residues. V was cut by 2 bases and J by 9 bases, with 8 bases left in between. CDR3 DNA: TGTGCCAGCAGTTTAGGGGTTACTGAGCAGTTCTTC. Translated, it gives CASSLGVTEQFF.

This chain links TRBV3-1 with TRBJ2-3; 9 bases match TRBD1. CDR3 size: 14 residues. Germline trimming cut 4 bases from V and 4 bases from J; bases unmatched to any gene: 3. Looked up from germline, CDR1 is LGHDT and CDR2 is YNNKEL (reference sequence). The CDR3 reads CASSLRTGADTQYF. In nucleotides, the CDR3 is TGTGCCAGCAGCCTACGGACAGGGGCAGATACGCAGTATTTT.

This clonotype was detected only a few times. The V and J genes are TRBV6-2 or TRBV6-3 and TRBJ2-5; 10 bases are a match to TRBD2. Trimming removed 0 bases from V and 5 bases from J; junction bases left unmatched: 9. The CDR3 runs to 17 residues. Per the germline V gene, CDR1 is MNHEY and CDR2 is SVGEGT. DNA of the CDR3: TGTGCCAGCAGTTACTCGAGAGCGGGAGGGCCCTCGGAGACCCAGTACTTC. Translating it yields CASSYSRAGGPSETQYF.

This chain joins TRBV3-1 and TRBJ2-1; TRBD2 matches 11 bases. J gave up 8 bases and V 4 bases, and 13 bases lay outside the gene matches. Germline lookup yields CDR1 LGHDT and CDR2 YNNKEL (reference sequence). The CDR3 covers 17 residues. The CDR3 DNA sequence: TGTGCCAGCAGCCGAAACTTAGCGGGGGGGTTAATAGATGAGCAGTTCTTC. It yields the protein CASSRNLAGGLIDEQFF.

V gene TRBV7-9 combines with J gene TRBJ2-7; D perhaps matches TRBD2 (7 bases). Germline-derived CDR1 and CDR2 are SEHNR and FQNEAQ (reference sequence). Deletions cut 1 base from V and 5 bases from J, with 15 bases between. The CDR3 has 15 residues. CDR3 sequence: CASSLEGGVRNEQYF. The CDR3, as DNA: TGTGCCAGCAGCTTAGAGGGGGGGGTCCGAAACGAGCAGTACTTC. The variable domain in full, completed from reference TRBV7-9 and TRBJ2-7, reads DTGVSQNPRHKITKRGQNVTFRCDPISEHNRLYWYRQTLGQGPEFLTYFQNEAQLEKSRLLSDRFSAERPKGSFSTLEIQRTEQGDSAMYLCASSLEGGVRNEQYFGPGTRLTVT.

The chain employs TRBV6-1 and TRBJ2-1; either TRBD1 or TRBD2 may fit D (5 bases each). The CDR3 contains 16 residues. Trimming cost V 7 bases and J 3 bases, with 19 bases left between them. Germline V gene sequence: CDR1 MNHNS, CDR2 SASEGT. The CDR3 spells CASTKSRDGIYNEQFF. CDR3 DNA: TGTGCCAGCACCAAAAGTCGGGACGGAATCTACAATGAGCAGTTCTTC.

This clonotype came up a few times. The rearrangement links TRBV14 to TRBJ2-3; D is perhaps TRBD1 or TRBD2 (5 bases each). The V and J ends lost 2 bases and 1 base respectively, with 10 bases between them. There are 15 residues in the CDR3. Germline V CDR1 and CDR2: SGHDN, FVKESK. For the CDR3, the DNA is TGTGCCAGCAGCCAAATGGGGGATGGCACAGATACGCAGTATTTT. Amino acid sequence: CASSQMGDGTDTQYF. The whole variable domain, filled in from reference TRBV14 and TRBJ2-3, reads EAGVTQFPSHSVIEKGQTVTLRCDPISGHDNLYWYRRVMGKEIKFLLHFVKESKQDESGMPNNRFLAERTGGTYSTLKVQPAELEDSGVYFCASSQMGDGTDTQYFGPGTRLTVL.

A few counts support this clonotype. The rearrangement uses TRBV20-1 and TRBJ1-5; D uncertain. The CDR3 sequence is 13 residues long. Germline V CDR1 and CDR2: DFQATT, SNEGSKA (reference sequence). Trimming shortened V by 7 bases and J by 3 bases, and 13 bases separated the two germline ends. In DNA, the CDR3 is TGCAGTGTCGCAGGCGGTAACAATCAGCCCCAGCATTTT. This encodes CSVAGGNNQPQHF.

In its sample, this clonotype was seen a few times. The rearrangement joins TRBV29-1 to TRBJ2-3; TRBD2 matches at 11 bases. The germline gives CDR1 SQVTM, CDR2 ANQGSEA. CDR3 length equals 19 residues. Trimming at V came to 1 base and at J to 3 bases, leaving 15 bases not matched to a gene. CDR3 sequence reads: CSVEGESYSGRERTDTQYF. The CDR3 region has the DNA TGCAGCGTTGAAGGGGAATCGTATAGCGGGAGGGAGAGAACAGATACGCAGTATTTT.

Concerning this clonotype itself: At one boundary the junction diverges from the germline segment, which might be a read error. The chain uses TRBV11-3 and TRBJ2-1, with 9 bases lining up with TRBD2. CDR1 is SGHNT and CDR2 is YENEEA in the germline V gene. The CDR3 totals 15 residues. For the CDR3, the DNA is TGTGCCAGCAGCTTATCGGCGGGAGGGAACAATAAGCAGTTCTTC. It yields the protein CASSLSAGGNNKQFF. The complete variable domain, with remaining parts taken from reference TRBV11-3 and TRBJ2-1, reads EAGVVQSPRYKIIEKKQPVAFWCNPISGHNTLYWYLQNLGQGPELLIRYENEEAVDDSQLPKDRFSAERLKGVDSTLKIQPAELGDSAVYLCASSLSAGGNNKQFFGPGTRLTVL.

This clonotype was seen only a few times. CDR3 DNA sequence: TGTGCCAGCAGCTGGGTGGCAGGACCCGGGGAGCTGTTTTTT. It is translated as CASSWVAGPGELFF. The chain has TRBV5-6 and TRBJ2-2, with D unresolved. The CDR3 spans 14 residues. CDR1 and CDR2 from the germline V gene are SGHDT and YYEEEE. Trimming shortened V by 3 bases and J by 6 bases, and 12 bases separated the two germline ends.

In its sample, this clonotype was seen a few times. The CDR3 loop reads CASSPGRGLAGGSFEQFF. For the CDR3, the DNA is TGTGCCAGCAGCCCGGGAAGGGGACTAGCGGGGGGGTCGTTTGAGCAGTTCTTC. The V call is TRBV5-6, the J call TRBJ2-1; 16 nucleotides align to TRBD2. The CDR3 runs to 18 residues. Looked up from germline, CDR1 is SGHDT and CDR2 is YYEEEE. With 4 bases clipped from V and 9 bases from J, the junction kept 13 bases outside the gene matches.

This clonotype was observed a handful of times. The rearrangement uses TRBV28 and TRBJ1-2; D uncertain. The germline V and J ends were trimmed by 3 bases and 5 bases, with 7 bases remaining between them. The CDR3 has 12 residues. Germline CDR1 and CDR2: MDHEN and SYDVKM. In DNA form, the CDR3 reads TGTGCCAGCAGTTTGGCCATGTATGGCTACACCTTC. Residues: CASSLAMYGYTF.

This clonotype came up a few times. V and J are TRBV11-2 and TRBJ1-1; tentative D call: TRBD1 (5 bases). Per germline, CDR1 SGHAT and CDR2 FQNNGV. V lost 5 bases and J lost 2, with 15 bases in between. There are 15 residues in the CDR3. The CDR3 sequence is CASSPRDRRNTEAFF. The CDR3 nucleotides are TGTGCCAGCAGCCCCCGAGACAGACGTAACACTGAAGCTTTCTTT.

This clonotype was picked up a small number of times. In nucleotides, the CDR3 is TGCAGTGCTAGAGACGGGAGCAGGCCTAATAGTTCACCCCTCCACTTT. Translation: CSARDGSRPNSSPLHF. This rearrangement joins TRBV20-1 to TRBJ1-6; D unresolved. The germline V gene encodes CDR1 DFQATT and CDR2 SNEGSKA (reference sequence). The V gene lost 0 bases and the J gene lost 9 bases, with 18 bases spanning the gap. There are 16 residues in the CDR3.

This chain connects TRBV11-2 to TRBJ2-2, with TRBD2 matching over 12 bases. The V gene end was trimmed by 4 bases and the J gene end by 5 bases; junction bases not matched to a gene: 11. Germline CDR1 reads SGHAT; CDR2 reads FQNNGV. The CDR3 sequence is 18 residues long. CDR3 sequence (DNA): TGTGCCAGCAGCTCGGGCGGACTAGCGGGACGTATTACCGGGGAGCTGTTTTTT. As protein: CASSSGGLAGRITGELFF.

This clonotype turned up a few times. The V call is TRBV5-1, the J call TRBJ1-3, with 9 bases matching TRBD1. Trimming removed 2 bases from V and 4 bases from J; junction bases left unmatched: 4. Germline CDR1 is SGHRS and CDR2 is YFSETQ. The CDR3 extends over 15 amino acids. The CDR3 DNA sequence: TGCGCCAGCAGCTTACAGGGGGCGCGGGGAAACACCATATATTTT. Residues: CASSLQGARGNTIYF.

The rearrangement joins TRBV7-2 to TRBJ2-7; the D is unclear. From germline, CDR1 is SGHTA and CDR2 FQGNSA. The CDR3 has 15 amino acids. Trimming pared 5 bases from V and 4 bases from J, leaving 18 bases between. In DNA form, the CDR3 reads TGTGCCAGCAGCCCCACGGCAGCGAGTAAATACGAGCAGTACTTC. It codes for CASSPTAASKYEQYF.

This clonotype was seen only a few times. The chain recombines TRBV12-5 with TRBJ1-3, with unresolved D. The CDR3 totals 17 residues. Trimming stripped 2 bases from V and 0 bases from J, with 14 bases between. The germline CDR1 and CDR2 sequences are LGHNT and FRNRAP. The CDR3 protein is CASGLNAGWGSGNTIYF. The DNA for the CDR3 is TGTGCTAGTGGTTTGAATGCAGGATGGGGCTCTGGAAACACCATATATTTT.

This clonotype has only a few counts. The CDR3 DNA is TGTGCCAGCAGCCCTGGATCAGGCGGGGAGCAGTACTTC. Encoded protein: CASSPGSGGEQYF. V and J are TRBV11-2 and TRBJ2-7, with a tentative D call TRBD2 (5 bases). The V gene lost 5 bases and the J gene lost 7 bases, with 15 bases spanning the gap. Germline V CDR1 and CDR2: SGHAT, FQNNGV. The CDR3 spans 13 residues.

The chain joins TRBV18 to TRBJ1-5; D remains unclear. Trimming shortened V by 2 bases and J by 1 base, and 6 bases separated the two germline ends. The CDR3 contains 14 residues. In germline, CDR1 is KGHSH, CDR2 LQKENI. The CDR3 bases are TGTGCCAGCTCACCAACGGAGAGCAATCAGCCCCAGCATTTT. It yields the protein CASSPTESNQPQHF.

This clonotype was counted at least ten times. The chain uses TRBV6-6 and TRBJ2-7; TRBD2 might be the D (6 bases). The CDR3 extends over 12 amino acids. Per the germline V gene, CDR1 is MNHNY and CDR2 is SVGAGI (reference sequence). V shed 8 bases and J shed 5 bases, with 13 bases lying between them. The DNA of the CDR3 is TGTGCCAGCTCGGGAGTTCCCCACGAGCAGTACTTC. It codes for CASSGVPHEQYF.

This clonotype occurred many times. The V call is TRBV29-1, the J call TRBJ2-3; tentatively, D is TRBD1 (6 bases). The germline CDR1 and CDR2 sequences are SQVTM and ANQGSEA. This CDR3 is built from 13 residues. V was trimmed by 0 bases and J by 3 bases, leaving 7 bases between them. The CDR3: CSVEEGGTDTQYF. The CDR3 region has the DNA TGCAGCGTTGAAGAAGGGGGTACAGATACGCAGTATTTT.

This clonotype was recorded a few times. The chain carries TRBV7-9 and TRBJ2-7; the D gene is possibly TRBD2 (5 bases). Germline loops: CDR1 SEHNR, CDR2 FQNEAQ (reference sequence). This CDR3 contains 14 residues. Trimming left V 1 base short and J 2 bases short, with 9 bases between. The CDR3 region is CASSLEEATYEQYF. In DNA, the CDR3 is TGTGCCAGCAGCTTAGAGGAGGCGACCTACGAGCAGTACTTC. The entire variable domain, with the rest obtained from reference TRBV7-9 and TRBJ2-7, is as follows: DTGVSQNPRHKITKRGQNVTFRCDPISEHNRLYWYRQTLGQGPEFLTYFQNEAQLEKSRLLSDRFSAERPKGSFSTLEIQRTEQGDSAMYLCASSLEEATYEQYFGPGTRLTVT.